The sequence of this T cell receptor (beta chain) was determined in a study of identical twins. Findings and caveats of the study: Abundant cord blood beta clonotypes carried fewer insertions; memory repertoires showed none. With monozygotic twins, out-of-frame TCR alpha sharing exceeded what models estimated.

Every one of the donors was a healthy Caucasian. This clonotype was seen ten or more times. The target antigen is unknown. This CDR3 region has 13 residues. J lost 0 bases, V lost 6 bases, and 2 bases had no gene match. In TCRdb, the 5' RACE reads were re-called with MiXCR into one record per CDR3 protein. The sample consists of hundreds of thousands of distinct CDR3 sequences, 8.6% of them appearing once. The same data also contributed to another study, on yellow fever vaccine responses in identical twins.

The receptor was derived from a young woman in good health. This chain joins TRBV12-3 or TRBV12-4 and TRBJ2-7; TRBD1 matches 7 bases. The sequenced material came from PBMCs. The CDR3 DNA is TGTGCCAGCAGGGACAGGAGCTCCTACGAGCAGTACTTC. It encodes CASRDRSSYEQYF.